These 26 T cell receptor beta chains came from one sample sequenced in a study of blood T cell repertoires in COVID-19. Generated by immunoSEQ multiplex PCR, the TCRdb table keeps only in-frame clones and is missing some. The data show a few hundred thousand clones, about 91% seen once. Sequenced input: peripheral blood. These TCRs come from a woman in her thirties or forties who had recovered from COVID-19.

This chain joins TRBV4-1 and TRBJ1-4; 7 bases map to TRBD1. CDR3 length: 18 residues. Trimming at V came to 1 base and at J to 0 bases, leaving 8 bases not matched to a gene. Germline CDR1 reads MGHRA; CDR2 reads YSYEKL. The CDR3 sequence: CASSQGQGGIATNEKLFF. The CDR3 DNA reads TGCGCCAGCAGCCAAGGACAGGGCGGGATTGCAACTAATGAAAAACTGTTTTTT.

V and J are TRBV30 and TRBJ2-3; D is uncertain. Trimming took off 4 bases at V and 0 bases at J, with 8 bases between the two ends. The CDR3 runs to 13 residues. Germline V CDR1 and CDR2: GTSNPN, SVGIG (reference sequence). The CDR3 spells CAWTDSSTDTQYF. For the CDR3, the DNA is TGTGCCTGGACAGATTCTAGCACAGATACGCAGTATTTT.

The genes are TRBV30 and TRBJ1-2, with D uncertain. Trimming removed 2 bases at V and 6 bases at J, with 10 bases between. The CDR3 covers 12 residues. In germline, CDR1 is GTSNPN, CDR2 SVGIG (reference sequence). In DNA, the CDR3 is TGTGCCTGGAGTACCGGGAAAAATGGCTACACCTTC. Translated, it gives CAWSTGKNGYTF.

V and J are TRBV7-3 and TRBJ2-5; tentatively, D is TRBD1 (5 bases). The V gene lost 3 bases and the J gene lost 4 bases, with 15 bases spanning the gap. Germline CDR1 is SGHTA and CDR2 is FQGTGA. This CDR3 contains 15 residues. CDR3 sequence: CASSFQGGEGETQYF. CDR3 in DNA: TGTGCCAGCAGCTTCCAGGGCGGAGAAGGAGAGACCCAGTACTTC.

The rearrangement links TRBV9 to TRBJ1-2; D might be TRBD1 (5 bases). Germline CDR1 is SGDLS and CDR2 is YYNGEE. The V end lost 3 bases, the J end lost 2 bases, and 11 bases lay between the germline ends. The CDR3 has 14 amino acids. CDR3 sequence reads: CASSGMTDNYGYTF. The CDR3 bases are TGTGCCAGCAGCGGTATGACAGACAACTATGGCTACACCTTC.

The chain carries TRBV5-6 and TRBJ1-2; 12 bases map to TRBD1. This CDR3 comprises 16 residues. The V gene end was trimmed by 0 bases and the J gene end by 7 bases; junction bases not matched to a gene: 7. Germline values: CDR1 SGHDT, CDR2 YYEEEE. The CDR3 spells CASSLVTGQGAAGYTF. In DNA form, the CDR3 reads TGTGCCAGCAGCTTGGTAACGGGACAGGGGGCCGCTGGCTACACCTTC.

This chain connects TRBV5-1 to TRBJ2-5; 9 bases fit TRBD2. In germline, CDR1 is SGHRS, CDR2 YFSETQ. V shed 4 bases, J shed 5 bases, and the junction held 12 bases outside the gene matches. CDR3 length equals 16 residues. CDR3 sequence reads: CASSTGSSGKGETQYF. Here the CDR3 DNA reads TGCGCCAGCAGCACAGGTTCTAGCGGGAAAGGCGAGACCCAGTACTTC.

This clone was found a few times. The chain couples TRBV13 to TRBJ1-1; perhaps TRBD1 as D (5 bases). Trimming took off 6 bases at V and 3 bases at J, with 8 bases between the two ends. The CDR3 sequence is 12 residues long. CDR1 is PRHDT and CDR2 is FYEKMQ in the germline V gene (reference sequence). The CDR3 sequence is CASRAGHTEAFF. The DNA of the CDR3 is TGTGCCAGCAGGGCAGGGCACACTGAAGCTTTCTTT.

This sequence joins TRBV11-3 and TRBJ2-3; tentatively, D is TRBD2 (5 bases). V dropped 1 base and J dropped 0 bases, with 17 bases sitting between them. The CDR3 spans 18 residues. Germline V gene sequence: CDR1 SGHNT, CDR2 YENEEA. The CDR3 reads CASSLGTTGRRSTDTQYF. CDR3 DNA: TGTGCCAGCAGCTTAGGAACGACGGGGAGAAGAAGCACAGATACGCAGTATTTT.

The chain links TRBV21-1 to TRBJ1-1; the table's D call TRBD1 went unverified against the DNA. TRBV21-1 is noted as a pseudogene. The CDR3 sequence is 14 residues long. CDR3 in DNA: TGTGCCAGCAGAACCGGGACAGGGAACACTGAAGCTTTCTTT. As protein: CASRTGTGNTEAFF.

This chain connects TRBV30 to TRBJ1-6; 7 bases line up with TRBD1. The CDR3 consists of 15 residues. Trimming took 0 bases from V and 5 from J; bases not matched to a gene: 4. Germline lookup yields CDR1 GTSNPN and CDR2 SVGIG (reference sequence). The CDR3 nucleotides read TGTGCCTGGAGTGTGAGACAGGGTCATAATTCACCCCTCCACTTT. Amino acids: CAWSVRQGHNSPLHF.

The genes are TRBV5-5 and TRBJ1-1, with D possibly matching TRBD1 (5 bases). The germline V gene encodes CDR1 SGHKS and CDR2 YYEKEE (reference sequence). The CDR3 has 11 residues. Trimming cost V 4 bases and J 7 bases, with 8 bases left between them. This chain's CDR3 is CASSRQIEAFF. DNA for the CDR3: TGTGCCAGCAGCAGACAGATTGAAGCTTTCTTT.

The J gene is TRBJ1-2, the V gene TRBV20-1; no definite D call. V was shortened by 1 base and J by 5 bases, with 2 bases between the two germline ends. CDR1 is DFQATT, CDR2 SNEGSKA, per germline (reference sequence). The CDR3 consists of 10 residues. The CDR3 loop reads CSARAYGYTF. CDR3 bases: TGCAGTGCTAGAGCGTATGGCTACACCTTC.

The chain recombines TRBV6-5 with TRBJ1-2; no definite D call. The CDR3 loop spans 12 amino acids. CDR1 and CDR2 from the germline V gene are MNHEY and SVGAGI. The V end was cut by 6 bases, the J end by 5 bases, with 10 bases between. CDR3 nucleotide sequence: TGTGCCAGCAGAGACTACAGATATGGCTACACCTTC. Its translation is CASRDYRYGYTF.

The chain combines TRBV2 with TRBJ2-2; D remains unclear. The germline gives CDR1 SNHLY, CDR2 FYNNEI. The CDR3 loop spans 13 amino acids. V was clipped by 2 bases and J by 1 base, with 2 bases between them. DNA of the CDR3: TGTGCCAGCAGTGAACAGAACACCGGGGAGCTGTTTTTT. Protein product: CASSEQNTGELFF.

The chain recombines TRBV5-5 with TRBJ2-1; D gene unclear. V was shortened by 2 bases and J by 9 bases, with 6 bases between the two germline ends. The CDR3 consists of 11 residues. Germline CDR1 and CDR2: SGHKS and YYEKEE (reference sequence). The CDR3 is CASSFISEQFF. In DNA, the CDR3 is TGTGCCAGCAGCTTTATCAGTGAGCAGTTCTTC. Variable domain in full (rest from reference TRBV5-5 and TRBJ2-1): DAGVTQSPTHLIKTRGQQVTLRCSPISGHKSVSWYQQVLGQGPQFIFQYYEKEERGRGNFPDRFSARQFPNYSSELNVNALLLGDSALYLCASSFISEQFFGPGTRLTVL.

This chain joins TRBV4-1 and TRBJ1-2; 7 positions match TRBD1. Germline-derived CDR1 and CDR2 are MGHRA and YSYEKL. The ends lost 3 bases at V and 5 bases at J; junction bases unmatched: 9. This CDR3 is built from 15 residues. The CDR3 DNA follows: TGCGCCAGCAGCCACGGGACCAGGGGGGCGTATGGCTACACCTTC. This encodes CASSHGTRGAYGYTF.

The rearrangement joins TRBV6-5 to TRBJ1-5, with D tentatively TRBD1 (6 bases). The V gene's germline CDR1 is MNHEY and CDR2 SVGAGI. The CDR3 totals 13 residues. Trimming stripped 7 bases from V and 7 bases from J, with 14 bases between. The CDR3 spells CASKRGRGQPQHF. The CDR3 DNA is TGTGCCAGCAAAAGGGGCAGGGGACAGCCCCAGCATTTT.

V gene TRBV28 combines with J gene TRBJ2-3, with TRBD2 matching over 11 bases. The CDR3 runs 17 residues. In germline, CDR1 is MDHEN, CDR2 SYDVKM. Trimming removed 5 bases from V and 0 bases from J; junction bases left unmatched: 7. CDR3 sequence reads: CASSTLLAGASTDTQYF. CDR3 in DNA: TGTGCCAGCAGTACTTTACTAGCGGGAGCTAGCACAGATACGCAGTATTTT.

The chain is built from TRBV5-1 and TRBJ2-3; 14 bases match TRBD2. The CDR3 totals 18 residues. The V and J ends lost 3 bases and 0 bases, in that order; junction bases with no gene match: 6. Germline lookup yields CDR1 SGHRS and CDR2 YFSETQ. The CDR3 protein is CASSSGTSGGASTDTQYF. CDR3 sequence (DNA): TGCGCCAGCAGCTCCGGGACTAGCGGGGGCGCGAGCACAGATACGCAGTATTTT.

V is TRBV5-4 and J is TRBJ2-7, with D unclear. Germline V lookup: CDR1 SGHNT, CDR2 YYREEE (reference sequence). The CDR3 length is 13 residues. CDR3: CAYAHEDEYEQYF. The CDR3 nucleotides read TGTGCTTACGCACACGAGGATGAGTACGAGCAGTACTTC.

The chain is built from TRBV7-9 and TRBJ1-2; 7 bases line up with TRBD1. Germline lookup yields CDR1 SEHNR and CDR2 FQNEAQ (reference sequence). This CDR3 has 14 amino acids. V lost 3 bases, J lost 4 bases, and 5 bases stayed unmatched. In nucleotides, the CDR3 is TGTGCCAGCAGCTTTCCGACAGGGACCTATGGCTACACCTTC. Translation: CASSFPTGTYGYTF.

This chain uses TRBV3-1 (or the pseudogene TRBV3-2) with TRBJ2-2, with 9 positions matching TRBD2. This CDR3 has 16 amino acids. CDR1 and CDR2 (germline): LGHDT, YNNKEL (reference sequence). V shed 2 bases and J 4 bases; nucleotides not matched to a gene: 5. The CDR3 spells CASSQTAGGGTGELFF. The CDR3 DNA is TGTGCCAGCAGCCAAACAGCGGGGGGTGGCACCGGGGAGCTGTTTTTT.

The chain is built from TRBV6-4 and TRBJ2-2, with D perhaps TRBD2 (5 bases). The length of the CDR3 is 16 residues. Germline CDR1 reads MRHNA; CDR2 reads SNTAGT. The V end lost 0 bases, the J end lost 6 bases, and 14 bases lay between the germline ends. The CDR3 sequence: CASSDSSRGVPGELFF. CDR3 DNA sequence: TGTGCCAGCAGTGACTCAAGCCGGGGTGTTCCCGGGGAGCTGTTTTTT.

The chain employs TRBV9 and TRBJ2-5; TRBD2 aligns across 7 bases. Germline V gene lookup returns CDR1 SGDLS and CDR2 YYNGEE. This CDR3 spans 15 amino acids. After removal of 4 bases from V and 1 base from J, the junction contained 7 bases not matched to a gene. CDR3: CASSPWGGGQETQYF. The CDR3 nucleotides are TGTGCCAGCAGCCCTTGGGGGGGAGGCCAAGAGACCCAGTACTTC.

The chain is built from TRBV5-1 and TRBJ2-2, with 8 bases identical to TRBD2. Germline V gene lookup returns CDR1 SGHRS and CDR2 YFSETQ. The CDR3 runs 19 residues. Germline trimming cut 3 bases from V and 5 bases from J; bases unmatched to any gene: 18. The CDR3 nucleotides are TGCGCCAGCAGCTGGGAGCCGGGAGAACTAGCGGTTTTAACCGGGGAGCTGTTTTTT. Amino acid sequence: CASSWEPGELAVLTGELFF.